This T cell receptor (beta chain) was observed in a study of shared clonotypes between healthy human individuals. Study results and caveats: When compared with the clonotypes that were shared by all four sorted-subset donors, the non-shared clonotypes turned out to have lower generation probabilities. Investigators collected only blood, and repertoires in tissues likely differ. Naive CD4 clonotypes overlapped across a handful of donors at 4.5% to 5.5%. Large sequencing depth failed to make sorted-subset sequencing complete, rarefaction showed.

The germline CDR1 and CDR2 sequences are SEHNR and FQNEAQ (reference sequence). Trimming removed 2 bases from V and 7 bases from J, with 14 bases in between. The CDR3 is 14 amino acids. On this clone: Its antigen is unknown.

Clones were sequenced by immunoSEQ multiplex PCR, and TCRdb holds only the in-frame ones, with some missing. The table lists about 2.4 million clones, 80% to 95% of them singletons. Sample: naive CD4+ T cells from PBMCs. The subset was: CD45RA+ positively selected. This chain connects TRBV7-9 to TRBJ2-5; D call uncertain. The receptor's source is a man aged 18 to 30 in good health. Some clones in this sample may be carry-over from other donors' samples. CDR3 amino acids: CASSLPLGMGTQYF. The DNA for the CDR3 is TGTGCCAGCAGCTTACCCCTGGGTATGGGGACCCAGTACTTC. The variable domain in full, with the rest retrieved from reference TRBV7-9 and TRBJ2-5, is DTGVSQNPRHKITKRGQNVTFRCDPISEHNRLYWYRQTLGQGPEFLTYFQNEAQLEKSRLLSDRFSAERPKGSFSTLEIQRTEQGDSAMYLCASSLPLGMGTQYFGPGTRLLVL.